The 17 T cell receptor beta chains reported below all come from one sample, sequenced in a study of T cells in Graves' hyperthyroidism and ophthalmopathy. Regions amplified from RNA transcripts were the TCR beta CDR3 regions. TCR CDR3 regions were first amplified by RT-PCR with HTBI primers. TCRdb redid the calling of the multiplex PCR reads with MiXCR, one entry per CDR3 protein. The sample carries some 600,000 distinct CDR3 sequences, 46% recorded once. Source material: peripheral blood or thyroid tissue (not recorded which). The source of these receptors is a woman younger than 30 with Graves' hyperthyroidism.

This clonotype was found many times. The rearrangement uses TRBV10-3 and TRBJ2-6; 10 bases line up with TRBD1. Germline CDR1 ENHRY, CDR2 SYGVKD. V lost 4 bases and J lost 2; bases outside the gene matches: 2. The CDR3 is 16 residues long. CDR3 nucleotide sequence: TGTGCCATCAGTGGGGACAGGGGTACTGGGGCCAACGTCCTGACTTTC. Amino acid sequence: CAISGDRGTGANVLTF.

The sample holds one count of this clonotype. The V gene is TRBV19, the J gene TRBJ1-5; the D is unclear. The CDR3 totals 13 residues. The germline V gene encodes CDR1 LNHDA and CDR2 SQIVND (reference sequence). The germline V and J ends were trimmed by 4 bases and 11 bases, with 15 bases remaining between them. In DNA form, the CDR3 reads TGTGCCAGTAGTAGCCCGGAGCTGGAGACCCAGCATTTT. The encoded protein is CASSSPELETQHF.

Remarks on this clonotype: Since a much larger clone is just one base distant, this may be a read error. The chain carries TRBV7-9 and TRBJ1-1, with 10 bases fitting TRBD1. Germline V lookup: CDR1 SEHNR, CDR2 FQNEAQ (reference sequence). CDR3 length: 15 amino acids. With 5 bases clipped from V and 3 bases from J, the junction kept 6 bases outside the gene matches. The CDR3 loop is CASSGPGQGDTEAFF. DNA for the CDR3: TGTGCCAGCAGCGGTCCTGGACAGGGGGACACTGAAGCTTTCTTT. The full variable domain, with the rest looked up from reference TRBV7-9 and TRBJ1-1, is DTGVSQNPRHKITKRGQNVTFRCDPISEHNRLYWYRQTLGQGPEFLTYFQNEAQLEKSRLLSDRFSAERPKGSFSTLEIQRTEQGDSAMYLCASSGPGQGDTEAFFGQGTRLTVV.

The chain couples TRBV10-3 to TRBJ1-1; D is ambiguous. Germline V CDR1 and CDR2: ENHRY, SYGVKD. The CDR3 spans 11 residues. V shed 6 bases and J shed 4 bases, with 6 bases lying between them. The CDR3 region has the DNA TGTGCCATCAGAGAGAGCACTGAAGCTTTCTTT. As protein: CAIRESTEAFF.

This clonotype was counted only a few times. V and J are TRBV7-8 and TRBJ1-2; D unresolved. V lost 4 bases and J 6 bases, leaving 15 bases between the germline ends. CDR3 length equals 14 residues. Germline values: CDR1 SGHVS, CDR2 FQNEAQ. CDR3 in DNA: TGTGCCAGCAGCTCACGGGGAGGGTTCAATGGCTACACCTTC. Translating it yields CASSSRGGFNGYTF.

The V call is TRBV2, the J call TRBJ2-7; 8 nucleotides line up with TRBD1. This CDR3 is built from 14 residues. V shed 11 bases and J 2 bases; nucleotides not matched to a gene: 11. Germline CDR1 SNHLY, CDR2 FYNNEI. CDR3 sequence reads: CAALPGQVTYEQYF. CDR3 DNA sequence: TGTGCCGCCCTGCCGGGACAGGTCACCTACGAGCAGTACTTC. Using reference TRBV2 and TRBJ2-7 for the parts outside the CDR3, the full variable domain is EPEVTQTPSHQVTQMGQEVILRCVPISNHLYFYWYRQILGQKVEFLVSFYNNEISEKSEIFDDQFSVERPDGSNFTLKIRSTKLEDSAMYFCAALPGQVTYEQYFGPGTRLTVT.

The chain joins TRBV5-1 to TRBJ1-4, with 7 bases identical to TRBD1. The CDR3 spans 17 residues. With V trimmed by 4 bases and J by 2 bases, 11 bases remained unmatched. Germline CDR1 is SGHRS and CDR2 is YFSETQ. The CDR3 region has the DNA TGCGCCAGCAGCATCACGCAACAGGGGTCTACTAATGAAAAACTGTTTTTT. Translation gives CASSITQQGSTNEKLFF.

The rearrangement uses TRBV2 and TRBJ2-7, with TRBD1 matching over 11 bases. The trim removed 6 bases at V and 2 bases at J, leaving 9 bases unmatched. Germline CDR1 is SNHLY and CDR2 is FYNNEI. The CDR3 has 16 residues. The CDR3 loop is CASSVHRDRGAYEQYF. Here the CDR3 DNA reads TGTGCCAGCAGCGTACACCGGGACAGGGGGGCCTACGAGCAGTACTTC.

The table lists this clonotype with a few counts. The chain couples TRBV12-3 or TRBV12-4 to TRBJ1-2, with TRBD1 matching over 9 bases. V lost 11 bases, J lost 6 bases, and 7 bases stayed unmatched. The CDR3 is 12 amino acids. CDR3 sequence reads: CARDRDVNGYTF. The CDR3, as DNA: TGTGCCCGGGACAGGGACGTGAATGGCTACACCTTC.

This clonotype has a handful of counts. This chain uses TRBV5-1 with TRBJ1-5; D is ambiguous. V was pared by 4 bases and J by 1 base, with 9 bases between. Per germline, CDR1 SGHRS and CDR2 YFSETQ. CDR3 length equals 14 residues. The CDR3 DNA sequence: TGCGCCAGCAGCCAAGAAAGGAGCAATCAGCCCCAGCATTTT. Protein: CASSQERSNQPQHF. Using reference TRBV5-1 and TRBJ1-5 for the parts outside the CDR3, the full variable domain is KAGVTQTPRYLIKTRGQQVTLSCSPISGHRSVSWYQQTPGQGLQFLFEYFSETQRNKGNFPGRFSGRQFSNSRSEMNVSTLELGDSALYLCASSQERSNQPQHFGDGTRLSIL.

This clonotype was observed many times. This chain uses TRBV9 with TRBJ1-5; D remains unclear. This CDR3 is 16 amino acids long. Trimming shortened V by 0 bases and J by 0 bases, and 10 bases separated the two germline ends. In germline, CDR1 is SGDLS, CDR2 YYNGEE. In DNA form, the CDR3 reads TGTGCCAGCAGCGTAGAAAAGGTAAATAGCAATCAGCCCCAGCATTTT. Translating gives CASSVEKVNSNQPQHF.

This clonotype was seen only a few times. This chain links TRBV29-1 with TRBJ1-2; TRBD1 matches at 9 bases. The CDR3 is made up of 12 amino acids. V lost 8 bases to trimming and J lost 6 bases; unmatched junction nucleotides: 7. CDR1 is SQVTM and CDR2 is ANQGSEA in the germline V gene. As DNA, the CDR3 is TGCAGCTTAGCTGGGACAGGGCATGGCTACACCTTC. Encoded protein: CSLAGTGHGYTF.

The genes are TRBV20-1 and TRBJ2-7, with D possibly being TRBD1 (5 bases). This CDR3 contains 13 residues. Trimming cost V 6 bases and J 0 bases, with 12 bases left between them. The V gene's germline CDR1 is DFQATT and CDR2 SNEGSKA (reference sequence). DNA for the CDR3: TGCAGTGCCAGCCAGGGTTTCTCCTACGAGCAGTACTTC. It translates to CSASQGFSYEQYF.

CDR3 amino acids: CASRRAFSTDTQYF. The CDR3 coding sequence is TGTGCCAGCAGAAGAGCCTTTAGCACAGATACGCAGTATTTT. The chain combines TRBV25-1 with TRBJ2-3; no reliable D call. This CDR3 comprises 14 residues. The germline CDR1 and CDR2 sequences are MGHDK and SYGVNS. V was trimmed by 6 bases and J by 0 bases, leaving 10 bases between them. Together with reference TRBV25-1 and TRBJ2-3, the CDR3 gives the full variable domain: EADIYQTPRYLVIGTGKKITLECSQTMGHDKMYWYQQDPGMELHLIHYSYGVNSTEKGDLSSESTVSRIRTEHFPLTLESARPSHTSQYLCASRRAFSTDTQYFGPGTRLTVL.

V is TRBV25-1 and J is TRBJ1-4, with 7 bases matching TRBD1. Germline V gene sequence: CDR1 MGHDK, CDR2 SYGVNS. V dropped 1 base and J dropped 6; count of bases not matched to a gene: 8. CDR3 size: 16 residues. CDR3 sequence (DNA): TGTGCCAGCAGTGAATTTGCAGGGGGACTGGATGAAAAACTGTTTTTT. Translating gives CASSEFAGGLDEKLFF.

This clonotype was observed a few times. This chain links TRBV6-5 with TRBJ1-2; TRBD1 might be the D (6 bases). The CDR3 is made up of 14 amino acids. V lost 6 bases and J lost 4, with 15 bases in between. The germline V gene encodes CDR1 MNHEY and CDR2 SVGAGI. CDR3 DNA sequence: TGTGCCAGCAGGACAAATCAGGGGCTCTATGGCTACACCTTC. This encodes CASRTNQGLYGYTF.

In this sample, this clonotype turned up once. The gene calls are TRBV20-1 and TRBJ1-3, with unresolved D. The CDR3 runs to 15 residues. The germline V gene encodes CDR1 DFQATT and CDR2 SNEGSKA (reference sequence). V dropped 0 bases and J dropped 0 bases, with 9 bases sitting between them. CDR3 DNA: TGCAGTGCTAGAGATCACAGAGGCTCTGGAAACACCATATATTTT. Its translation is CSARDHRGSGNTIYF.